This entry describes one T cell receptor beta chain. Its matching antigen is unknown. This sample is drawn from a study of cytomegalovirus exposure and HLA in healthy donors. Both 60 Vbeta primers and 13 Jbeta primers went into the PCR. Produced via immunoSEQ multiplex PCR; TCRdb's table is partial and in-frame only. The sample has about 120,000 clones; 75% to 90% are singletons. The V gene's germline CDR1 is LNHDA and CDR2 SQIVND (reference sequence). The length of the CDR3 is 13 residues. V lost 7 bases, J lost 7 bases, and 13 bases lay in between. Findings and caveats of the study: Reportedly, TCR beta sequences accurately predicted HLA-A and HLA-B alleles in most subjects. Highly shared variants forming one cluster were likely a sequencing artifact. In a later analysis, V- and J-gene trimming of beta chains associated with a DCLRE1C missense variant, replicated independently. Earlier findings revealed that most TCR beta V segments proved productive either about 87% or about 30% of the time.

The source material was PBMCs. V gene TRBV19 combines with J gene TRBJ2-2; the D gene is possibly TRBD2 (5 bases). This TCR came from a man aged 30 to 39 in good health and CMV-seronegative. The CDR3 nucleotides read TGTGCCAGTATGGGAGTCAGCCGCGGGGAGCTGTTTTTT. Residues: CASMGVSRGELFF. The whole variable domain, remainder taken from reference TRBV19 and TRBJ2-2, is DGGITQSPKYLFRKEGQNVTLSCEQNLNHDAMYWYRQDPGQGLRLIYYSQIVNDFQKGDIAEGYSVSREKKESFPLTVTSAQKNPTAFYLCASMGVSRGELFFGEGSRLTVL.